These 10 T cell receptor beta chains were all obtained from the same sample, sequenced in a study of response to subunit inactivated influenza vaccine. TCRdb re-called the RT-PCR reads through MiXCR, storing one row per CDR3 protein. The sample records 200,000 to 250,000 distinct CDR3 sequences, 12% being singletons. The sequencing here drew on non-naive T cells sorted from PBMCs, taken roughly 15 days before vaccination. These TCRs come from a man in his fifties who received an inactivated influenza vaccine.

This clonotype was recorded a few times. The chain recombines TRBV4-2 with TRBJ2-3; no firm D call. V lost 0 bases and J 5 bases, leaving 6 bases between the germline ends. CDR3 size: 13 residues. Germline CDR1 LGHNA, CDR2 YNFKEQ. CDR3 protein: CASSQDGRDTQYF. CDR3 nucleotides: TGTGCCAGCAGCCAAGATGGACGAGATACGCAGTATTTT.

Only a few counts were recorded for this clonotype. The chain is built from TRBV24-1 and TRBJ2-1, with 10 bases fitting TRBD1. CDR3 length: 16 residues. Per the germline V gene, CDR1 is KGHDR and CDR2 is SFDVKD. J gave up 5 bases and V 3 bases, and 6 bases lay outside the gene matches. CDR3 residues: CATSDPGTGDHNEQFF. The CDR3, as DNA: TGTGCCACCAGTGATCCCGGGACAGGGGACCACAATGAGCAGTTCTTC.

This clonotype was observed a few times. The J gene is TRBJ2-7, the V gene TRBV3-1, with D perhaps assigned TRBD1 or TRBD2 (5 bases each). Germline CDR1 LGHDT, CDR2 YNNKEL (reference sequence). There are 16 residues in the CDR3. Trimming shortened V by 0 bases and J by 6 bases, and 18 bases separated the two germline ends. The CDR3 DNA is TGTGCCAGCAGCCAAGATTCGGGACGGCTTCTTGGCGAGCAGTACTTC. Protein: CASSQDSGRLLGEQYF.

This clonotype came up a few times. The V gene is TRBV6-2 or TRBV6-3, the J gene TRBJ1-5, with D tentatively TRBD1 (5 bases). In germline, CDR1 is MNHEY, CDR2 SVGEGT. Trimming pared 7 bases from V and 2 bases from J, leaving 18 bases between. This CDR3 has 16 amino acids. In DNA form, the CDR3 reads TGTGCCAGCACCGCTGGGGCGTCGTTTGGCAATCAGCCCCAGCATTTT. Residues: CASTAGASFGNQPQHF.

In its sample, this clonotype ranks as medium-sized. This rearrangement joins TRBV29-1 to TRBJ2-7; no definite D call. Germline V gene data show CDR1 as SQVTM and CDR2 as ANQGSEA. The CDR3 length is 15 residues. Trimming left V 2 bases short and J 1 base short, with 15 bases between. CDR3 protein: CSVERVRDKSYEQYF. The CDR3 coding sequence is TGCAGCGTTGAAAGGGTAAGGGATAAGTCCTACGAGCAGTACTTC.

This clonotype was seen a few times. The chain combines TRBV3-1 with TRBJ2-1, with D unresolved. In germline, CDR1 is LGHDT, CDR2 YNNKEL (reference sequence). The CDR3 contains 12 residues. Trimming removed 5 bases from V and 4 bases from J, with 6 bases in between. The CDR3 region has the DNA TGTGCCAGCAGCGGCCATTACAATGAGCAGTTCTTC. This sequence encodes CASSGHYNEQFF.

This clonotype was observed a handful of times. This chain uses TRBV14 with TRBJ1-2; no clear D gene. The V gene lost 0 bases and the J gene lost 6 bases, with 8 bases spanning the gap. CDR3 size: 13 residues. Per the germline V gene, CDR1 is SGHDN and CDR2 is FVKESK. CDR3 nucleotides: TGTGCCAGCAGCCAAGATCGAAGGGATGGCTACACCTTC. Its translation is CASSQDRRDGYTF.

There are a few counts of this clonotype. The chain couples TRBV6-6 to TRBJ1-2; maybe TRBD1 (5 bases). In germline, CDR1 is MNHNY, CDR2 SVGAGI (reference sequence). V shed 4 bases and J shed 4 bases, with 10 bases lying between them. CDR3 length equals 13 residues. CDR3 in amino acids: CASSFDRVYGYTF. The CDR3 DNA reads TGTGCCAGCAGTTTCGACAGAGTCTATGGCTACACCTTC.

This rearrangement joins TRBV12-3 or TRBV12-4 to TRBJ2-7; 7 bases agree with TRBD1. V was pared by 4 bases and J by 3 bases, with 15 bases of the junction left unmatched. This CDR3 is 17 amino acids long. The CDR3 coding sequence is TGTGCCAGCAGTTCCTCTCCCGGCTCAGGGACAGACTACGAGCAGTACTTC. Translated, it gives CASSSSPGSGTDYEQYF.

The V call is TRBV30, the J call TRBJ1-5; D unresolved. Germline values: CDR1 GTSNPN, CDR2 SVGIG (reference sequence). The CDR3 runs to 16 residues. Trimming took off 3 bases at V and 0 bases at J, with 15 bases between the two ends. The CDR3 protein is CAWSATDGYSNQPQHF. CDR3 nucleotide sequence: TGTGCCTGGAGCGCGACCGACGGATATAGCAATCAGCCCCAGCATTTT.